The entry below gives a single T cell receptor (beta chain) sequence along with its context. Its recognized antigen is unknown. No qualities accompany the bases; no much larger clone lies one base away. This sample was taken from a study of CD8 T cells in Susac syndrome (dated 2019 in TCRdb). Regarding the study in general: Among the sequenced Susac syndrome patients, about six had clinically active disease and roughly eight were in clinical remission. At the time of blood withdrawal, Susac syndrome patients were either therapy-naive, taking corticosteroids (with some also receiving IVIg), or on IVIg alone. The study used repertoire sequencing to test whether antigen drove CD8+ T cell activation and differentiation in Susac syndrome. Clonality of the CD8+ T cell repertoire was compared between more than 10 healthy donors, around 14 Susac syndrome patients and 15 multiple sclerosis patients.

Via the germline V gene, CDR1 is SGDLS and CDR2 YYNGEE. Trimming leaves V shorter by 2 bases and J shorter by 4 bases, with the junction holding 2 bases beyond the gene matches. Including the terminal cysteine and phenylalanine, the CDR3 comprises 15 residues. The entry retains the CDR3 DNA only, 45 bases that are in frame from base 1. RNA was extracted with the RNeasy kit and 0.5 to 1 ug was reverse transcribed using random hexamers. TCR beta CDR3 regions were amplified with the immunoSEQ multiplex PCR assay covering 54 Vbeta and 13 Jbeta segments. Bias from PCR amplification was corrected by using a synthetic template baseline for primer optimization and for computational correction. The paper's processing steps were these. Only productive sequences were kept, with reads annotated to V, D and J genes according to IMGT and analyzed in immunoSEQ Analyzer. Clonality was computed as one minus Shannon entropy normalized by log2 of the number of productive unique sequences. For each patient and control, public and private clones were evaluated within the 100 most prevalent clones. A clone was defined as Susac-specific if it was absent from the healthy and MS cohorts, from around 960 published viral clones and from other ImmuneACCESS disease sequences. The raw public reads went through TCRdb reprocessing: fastp at Q25, MiXCR clone calling, in-frame beta chains kept. Each CDR3 protein gets just one entry, which takes the most common genes and DNA from the rows behind it. The V and J calls were not made by the authors but by TCRdb's processing. The sample profile shows under 200,000 distinct CDR3 sequences; just under 95% of them were found once. About 0.17% of the sample goes to the ten largest clones.

Summary of the overall study and its limitations: Clonal expansion was observed in Susac syndrome CD8+ repertoires, with the highest expansion in CD8+ TEMRA cells and greater expansion in clinically active than in remitting patients. The number of individuals in the TCR sequencing and HLA analysis was recognized as being relatively small. Roughly 15 and five Susac-specific public clones were found in the total CD8+ and CD8+ TEMRA repertoires, respectively.

Peripheral blood CD8+ and CD4+ T cells from healthy donors, Susac syndrome patients and multiple sclerosis patients were profiled by high-throughput TCR beta sequencing. The Susac syndrome patients fulfilled recently defined diagnostic criteria for definite or probable disease. Bulk CD8+ and CD4+ T cells were purified magnetically by negative isolation, whereas CD8+ TEMRA cells were enriched by FACS. Blood was collected in EDTA tubes and processed within 24 hours, with PBMCs isolated through density gradient centrifugation. PBMCs destined for TCR sequencing were cryopreserved in liquid nitrogen and later thawed in a 37 °C water bath. The sorted or isolated CD4+, CD8+ and CD8+ TEMRA cells had a purity of 90% or higher.

Sequenced material: CD8+ T cells from PBMCs. This receptor was identified in a human donor with Susac syndrome. This chain is built from TRBV9 and TRBJ2-1, and 11 junctional nucleotides match TRBD2. The CDR3 protein is CASSVTSGEYNEQFF. DNA sequence: TGTGCCAGCAGCGTGACTAGCGGGGAATACAATGAGCAGTTCTTC.